The 16 T cell receptor beta chains listed next were all sequenced from one sample in a study of T cell changes during pregnancy in multiple sclerosis. Assay used: immunoSEQ multiplex PCR; TCRdb lists only in-frame clones, some missing. The sample includes fewer than 85,000 clones, roughly 92% seen only once; the top ten take 2.5% to 3.5%. The material was peripheral blood, obtained in the third trimester of pregnancy. The receptors were gathered from a female donor in good health, enrolled as a control in a pregnancy study.

The chain joins TRBV2 to TRBJ2-5, with a tentative D call TRBD2 (6 bases). Germline V lookup: CDR1 SNHLY, CDR2 FYNNEI. V gave up 1 base and J gave up 5 bases, with 11 bases separating them. The CDR3 runs 14 residues. CDR3 coding DNA: TGTGCCAGCAGTGAAGTCTCTGGGAGGGAGACCCAGTACTTC. Its protein is CASSEVSGRETQYF. Together with reference TRBV2 and TRBJ2-5, the CDR3 gives the full variable domain: EPEVTQTPSHQVTQMGQEVILRCVPISNHLYFYWYRQILGQKVEFLVSFYNNEISEKSEIFDDQFSVERPDGSNFTLKIRSTKLEDSAMYFCASSEVSGRETQYFGPGTRLLVL.

The rearrangement links TRBV13 to TRBJ2-5; TRBD1 agrees at 11 bases. V dropped 10 bases and J dropped 1; count of bases not matched to a gene: 11. The CDR3 covers 16 residues. The germline gives CDR1 PRHDT, CDR2 FYEKMQ (reference sequence). CDR3 residues: CAIQFGTGGFQETQYF. For the CDR3, the DNA is TGTGCCATCCAATTTGGGACAGGGGGATTCCAAGAGACCCAGTACTTC. The complete variable domain, with remaining parts taken from reference TRBV13 and TRBJ2-5, reads AAGVIQSPRHLIKEKRETATLKCYPIPRHDTVYWYQQGPGQDPQFLISFYEKMQSDKGSIPDRFSAQQFSDYHSELNMSSLELGDSALYFCAIQFGTGGFQETQYFGPGTRLLVL.

The chain joins TRBV5-8 to TRBJ1-1; D ambiguous. The germline CDR1 and CDR2 sequences are SGHTS and YDEGEE. This CDR3 contains 15 residues. V was cut by 3 bases and J by 11 bases, with 23 bases left in between. CDR3 nucleotide sequence: TGTGCCAGCAGCTCCTCCCTGCCCCTGTCTTGGAGGGCTTTCTTT. Translation gives CASSSSLPLSWRAFF.

This chain links TRBV11-2 with TRBJ2-7; TRBD1 is a possible D gene (6 bases). Germline CDR1 is SGHAT and CDR2 is FQNNGV. V gave up 5 bases and J gave up 4 bases, with 18 bases separating them. The length of the CDR3 is 15 residues. The CDR3: CASSVTRGIRYEQYF. Here the CDR3 DNA reads TGTGCCAGCAGCGTCACCAGGGGAATCAGATACGAGCAGTACTTC. Supplemented by reference TRBV11-2 and TRBJ2-7, the full variable domain reads EAGVAQSPRYKIIEKRQSVAFWCNPISGHATLYWYQQILGQGPKLLIQFQNNGVVDDSQLPKDRFSAERLKGVDSTLKIQPAKLEDSAVYLCASSVTRGIRYEQYFGPGTRLTVT.

CDR3 DNA sequence: TGTGCCAGCAGCTTTAGGGGTAACTACGAGCAGTACTTC. Translation gives CASSFRGNYEQYF. The rearrangement uses TRBV5-6 and TRBJ2-7; tentatively, D is TRBD1 (5 bases). V lost 2 bases and J 3 bases, leaving 9 bases between the germline ends. This CDR3 has 13 residues. The germline gives CDR1 SGHDT, CDR2 YYEEEE. Complete variable domain (other parts from reference TRBV5-6 and TRBJ2-7): DAGVTQSPTHLIKTRGQQVTLRCSPKSGHDTVSWYQQALGQGPQFIFQYYEEEERQRGNFPDRFSGHQFPNYSSELNVNALLLGDSALYLCASSFRGNYEQYFGPGTRLTVT.

The table lists this clone with a count of one. V gene TRBV10-1 combines with J gene TRBJ1-1, with 8 nucleotides matching TRBD1. The CDR3 length is 17 residues. Unmatched junction bases numbered 10, after V lost 3 bases and J lost 1 base. Germline CDR1 WNHNN, CDR2 SYGVQD (reference sequence). This chain's CDR3 is CASSEGTTGVGNTEAFF. The DNA for the CDR3 is TGCGCCAGCAGTGAAGGGACGACAGGGGTCGGGAACACTGAAGCTTTCTTT.

The genes are TRBV6-4 and TRBJ2-1; 7 bases match TRBD2. Germline CDR1 and CDR2: MRHNA and SNTAGT. The CDR3 length is 16 residues. J gave up 6 bases and V 0 bases, and 8 bases lay outside the gene matches. The CDR3 loop reads CASSDSTSTSVNEQFF. The CDR3 DNA follows: TGTGCCAGCAGTGACTCGACCAGCACTAGCGTCAATGAGCAGTTCTTC.

The J gene is TRBJ2-5, the V gene TRBV6-5; 7 bases are a match to TRBD1. The CDR3 runs to 15 residues. Trimming at V came to 2 bases and at J to 1 base, leaving 4 bases not matched to a gene. Germline-derived CDR1 and CDR2 are MNHEY and SVGAGI. DNA for the CDR3: TGTGCCAGCAGTTACCGGGGACAGCTCCAAGAGACCCAGTACTTC. Amino acids: CASSYRGQLQETQYF.

This clone was counted between two and nine times. The chain is built from TRBV6-4 and TRBJ2-3, with 9 bases aligning to TRBD2. Germline CDR1 and CDR2: MRHNA and SNTAGT. Unmatched junction bases numbered 4, after V lost 2 bases and J lost 4 bases. There are 15 residues in the CDR3. In DNA, the CDR3 is TGTGCCAGCAGTGACGCGGGAGGGCCTGCAGATACGCAGTATTTT. Its protein is CASSDAGGPADTQYF.

The V gene is TRBV19, the J gene TRBJ1-1; 7 bases line up with TRBD1. CDR3 length: 14 amino acids. The V gene's germline CDR1 is LNHDA and CDR2 SQIVND (reference sequence). V was pared by 3 bases and J by 4 bases, with 5 bases of the junction left unmatched. The CDR3 region is CASSMQGVFTEAFF. DNA for the CDR3: TGTGCCAGTAGTATGCAGGGGGTGTTCACTGAAGCTTTCTTT.

The CDR3 spells CASRSGGETRTYNEQFF. Here the CDR3 DNA reads TGTGCCAGCAGATCCGGGGGGGAGACGAGGACTTACAATGAGCAGTTCTTC. V and J are TRBV5-4 and TRBJ2-1, with TRBD2 identical over 8 bases. CDR1 is SGHNT and CDR2 is YYREEE in the germline V gene (reference sequence). The CDR3 runs 17 residues. J lost 4 bases, V lost 5 bases, and 14 bases had no gene match.

This clone was seen a single time. The chain combines TRBV9 with TRBJ2-3; 10 bases line up with TRBD2. The CDR3 is made up of 16 amino acids. The V and J ends lost 0 bases and 2 bases, in that order; junction bases with no gene match: 3. Germline assignment: CDR1 SGDLS and CDR2 YYNGEE. CDR3 coding DNA: TGTGCCAGCAGCGTAGGCCTAGCGGGGGTCACAGATACGCAGTATTTT. Residues: CASSVGLAGVTDTQYF. The full variable domain, with the rest looked up from reference TRBV9 and TRBJ2-3, is DSGVTQTPKHLITATGQRVTLRCSPRSGDLSVYWYQQSLDQGLQFLIQYYNGEERAKGNILERFSAQQFPDLHSELNLSSLELGDSALYFCASSVGLAGVTDTQYFGPGTRLTVL.

This clone has just a few counts. The chain is built from TRBV7-9 and TRBJ1-5; D may be TRBD1 (6 bases). The germline gives CDR1 SEHNR, CDR2 FQNEAQ (reference sequence). Trimming took 5 bases from V and 7 from J, leaving 12 bases between them. The CDR3 extends over 13 amino acids. The CDR3 DNA follows: TGTGCCAGCAGCAAACAGGGTTTCCAGCCCCAGCATTTT. This codes for CASSKQGFQPQHF.

The rearrangement uses TRBV19 and TRBJ1-5, with D possibly TRBD1 on 6 matching bases. V dropped 4 bases and J dropped 4 bases, with 11 bases sitting between them. The CDR3 consists of 14 residues. The germline V gene encodes CDR1 LNHDA and CDR2 SQIVND (reference sequence). The CDR3: CASSRTGRNQPQHF. The CDR3 DNA sequence: TGTGCCAGTAGTAGAACAGGGCGGAATCAGCCCCAGCATTTT.

This chain connects TRBV28 to TRBJ2-1; D is uncertain. CDR1 is MDHEN, CDR2 SYDVKM, per germline. The CDR3 totals 12 residues. V dropped 4 bases and J dropped 8 bases, with 9 bases sitting between them. The CDR3 sequence is CASSSKAHEQFF. CDR3 sequence (DNA): TGTGCCAGCAGTTCCAAAGCGCATGAGCAGTTCTTC.

This chain links TRBV19 with TRBJ1-1, with 7 bases lining up with TRBD1. Trimming at V came to 5 bases and at J to 6 bases, leaving 12 bases not matched to a gene. Germline V gives CDR1 LNHDA, CDR2 SQIVND (reference sequence). CDR3 size: 15 residues. The CDR3 nucleotides read TGTGCCAGTAGTCTACGACAGGGATGGAGCCCTGAAGCTTTCTTT. This translates into CASSLRQGWSPEAFF.